This TCR beta chain stems from a study of PD-1 blockade in classical Hodgkin lymphoma. Each and every patient relapsed after autologous stem cell transplantation, and patients got differing brentuximab vedotin exposure. Trimming took 1 base from V and 7 from J, leaving 8 bases between them. The CDR3 has 13 amino acids. The V gene's germline CDR1 is SGHTA and CDR2 FQGNSA. TCRdb's copy holds only in-frame clones and misses some; the assay was immunoSEQ multiplex PCR. The repertoire has some 100,000 clones, around nine tenths of them found once; the top ten carry approximately 2.8%. The chain uses TRBV7-2 and TRBJ1-5; no definite D call. This specimen consisted of peripheral blood mononuclear cells (PBMCs), obtained at baseline. The clonotype comes from a human donor with classical Hodgkin lymphoma. CDR3 sequence (DNA): TGTGCCAGCAGCTTAGGACCGGACCAGCCCCAGCATTTT. Translated, it gives CASSLGPDQPQHF.